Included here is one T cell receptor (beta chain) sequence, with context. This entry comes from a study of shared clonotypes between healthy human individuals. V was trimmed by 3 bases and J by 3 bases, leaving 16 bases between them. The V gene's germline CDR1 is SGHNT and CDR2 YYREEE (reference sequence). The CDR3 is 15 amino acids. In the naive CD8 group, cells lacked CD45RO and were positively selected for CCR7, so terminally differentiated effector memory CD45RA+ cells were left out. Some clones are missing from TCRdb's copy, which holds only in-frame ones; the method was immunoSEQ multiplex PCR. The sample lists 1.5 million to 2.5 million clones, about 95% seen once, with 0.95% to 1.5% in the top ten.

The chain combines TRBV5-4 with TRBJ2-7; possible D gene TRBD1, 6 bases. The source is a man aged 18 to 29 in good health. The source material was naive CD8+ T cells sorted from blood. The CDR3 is CASSSYQDRDYEQYF. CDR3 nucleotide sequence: TGTGCCAGCAGCTCTTATCAGGACAGAGACTACGAGCAGTACTTC.